This T cell receptor (beta chain) was identified during a study of blood T cell repertoires in COVID-19. Overall study: Samples came from the United States, Italy and Spain, spanning acute and convalescent COVID-19. T cells, B-cell-depleted T cells, or PBMCs supplied cDNA or gDNA.

Seattle's cohort entered during active infection and was followed longitudinally. CDR3 length equals 16 residues. Germline CDR1 is SGHTA and CDR2 is FQGTGA. The germline V and J ends were trimmed by 2 bases and 4 bases, with 18 bases remaining between them. Sequencing used immunoSEQ multiplex PCR; TCRdb keeps in-frame clones, though not all of them. The table has roughly 130,000 clones, around 90% seen once. This rearrangement joins TRBV7-3 to TRBJ2-7; D is perhaps TRBD2 (6 bases). Input material: peripheral blood. The TCR comes from a human donor with COVID-19, enrolled during active disease. The donor label of this sample is uncertain. The CDR3 reads CASSLLFAGLGYEQYF. Written as DNA, the CDR3 is TGTGCCAGCAGCTTACTATTCGCGGGGTTGGGGTACGAGCAGTACTTC.